This TCR beta chain emerged from a study of blood T cells in healthy people across ages. The sample holds a few counts of this clonotype. Its antigen is still unknown. Notes on the study in general: Considered underestimates were the diversity estimates obtained from one million T cells.

The use of a sample-barcoded 5' primer and a J-beta primer mix characterized a second PCR of roughly 7 to 11 cycles. MiXCR was run by TCRdb on the 5' RACE reads, yielding one entry per CDR3 protein. This sample has 550,000 to 600,000 distinct CDR3 sequences, with around 48% found just once. CDR3 length: 14 amino acids. Germline-derived CDR1 and CDR2 are SGHDT and YYEEEE. This chain connects TRBV5-6 to TRBJ2-7; tentative D call: TRBD1 (5 bases). The J call is uncertain, as TRBJ2-4 better fits the DNA end. The receptor comes from a man older than 75 in good health. Material for sequencing was blood. The CDR3 region is CASSPDRLGNIQYF. CDR3 bases: TGTGCCAGCAGCCCCGACAGATTAGGGAACATTCAGTACTTC.